The rows below give T cell receptor beta chains drawn from one sample of a study of blood T cell repertoires in COVID-19. Measured with immunoSEQ multiplex PCR; TCRdb has only the in-frame clones, and not every one. The sample includes approximately 200,000 clones, 65% to 90% of them seen just once. The sample consisted of PBMCs or T cells enriched from blood (not recorded which). Receptors were obtained from a woman aged 25-40 years who had been exposed to COVID-19. The CDR3 runs from the conserved cysteine through the conserved F or W. D genes are given only for firm matches. Clone size is shown for a subset of rows, as once, few, many or a class of expanded clone.

14 | . | TRBJ2-2 | TRBV7-3 | . | TGTGCCAGCTCTGCAGCGGGTCAAACTGGGGAGCTGTTTTTT | CASSAAGQTGELFF
17 | TRBD1 | TRBJ2-7 | TRBV7-8 | . | TGTGCCAGCAGCTTAGAGAGAACAGGGGGCAACTCCTACGAGCAGTACTTC | CASSLERTGGNSYEQYF
16 | TRBD1 | TRBJ1-1 | TRBV18 | . | TGTGCCAGCTCACCACGCTCGACAGGGATGAACACTGAAGCTTTCTTT | CASSPRSTGMNTEAFF
12 | . | TRBJ2-7 | TRBV7-8 | . | TGTGCCAGCAGCTTAGGTAGTTACGAGCAGTACTTC | CASSLGSYEQYF
14 | . | TRBJ1-2 | TRBV3-1/TRBV3-2 | once | TGTGCCAGCACCATCCTGGACAGTAACTATGGCTACACCTTC | CASTILDSNYGYTF
14 | . | TRBJ1-1 | TRBV3-1/TRBV3-2 | . | TGTGCCAGCAGCCGCGGACAGAGGAACACTGAAGCTTTCTTT | CASSRGQRNTEAFF
12 | TRBD1 | TRBJ2-7 | TRBV30 | . | TGTGCCTGGTCGACAGGGGGTTACGAGCAGTACTTC | CAWSTGGYEQYF
14 | . | TRBJ1-4 | TRBV6-5 | . | TGTGCCAGCAGTTACAGCCAGGGTAGGGAAAAACTGTTTTTT | CASSYSQGREKLFF
15 | . | TRBJ2-2 | TRBV15 | . | TGTGCCACCAGCAGAGACAGGGGTCGCACCGGGGAGCTGTTTTTT | CATSRDRGRTGELFF
15 | . | TRBJ2-2 | TRBV3-1/TRBV3-2 | . | TGTGCCAGCAGCCAGTGGATAGCCGACACCGGGGAGCTGTTTTTT | CASSQWIADTGELFF
15 | . | TRBJ1-5 | TRBV10-2 | . | TGCGCCAGCAGTGAGTCCGGTCAGGGGTACCAGCCCCAGCATTTT | CASSESGQGYQPQHF
13 | . | TRBJ1-2 | TRBV29-1 | few | TGCAGCGCGTCTCAACGCGGATCGACTGGCTACACCTTC | CSASQRGSTGYTF
14 | . | TRBJ1-2 | TRBV19 | few | TGTGCCAGTAGTTTGCGGGCCGGGGGCTATGGCTACACCTTC | CASSLRAGGYGYTF
13 | . | TRBJ1-2 | TRBV24-1 | . | TGTGCCACCAGTGAGGGGGGGATTCATGGCTACACCTTC | CATSEGGIHGYTF
15 | TRBD1 | TRBJ1-6 | TRBV2 | few | TGTGCCAGCAGTGCCTCGGGACAGACCAATTCACCCCTCCACTTT | CASSASGQTNSPLHF
15 | . | TRBJ1-2 | TRBV10-2 | . | TGCGCCAGCACCGTTGATGGGCAGCTCAACTATGGCTACACCTTC | CASTVDGQLNYGYTF
16 | . | TRBJ2-7 | TRBV7-9 | . | TGTGCCAGCAGCTTAGCTGGGCAGGTGAGCTCCTACGAGCAGTACTTC | CASSLAGQVSSYEQYF
13 | TRBD2 | TRBJ2-1 | TRBV27 | . | TGTGCCAGCAGCTGGCGGGAGACGAATGAGCAGTTCTTC | CASSWRETNEQFF
13 | . | TRBJ1-2 | TRBV2 | . | TGTGCCAGCAGTGATCAGGGGTACTATGGCTACACCTTC | CASSDQGYYGYTF
15 | . | TRBJ1-5 | TRBV6-5 | . | TGTGCCAGCGGGGGGGGTAGAACTCCTAGCGGAGCCCAGCATTTT | CASGGGRTPSGAQHF